This TCR beta chain was recovered during a study of CXCR3-negative and CXCR3-positive naive CD8 T cells. As for the study in general: Collectively, the libraries yielded some 150 million TRB reads in total, at about 1.5 +/- 0.3 million per library.

Naive CD8+ T cells displayed a CD45RO-CCR7+CD27+CD95- phenotype. Through 5' RACE with UMI labels, the TRB cDNA libraries were prepared. TCRdb processed the 5' RACE reads again and assigns one entry to each CDR3 protein, with no DNA. In all, the sample yields approximately 88,000 distinct CDR3 sequences. The length of the CDR3 is 15 residues. Germline V CDR1 and CDR2: MNHEY, SVGEGT. This clonotype was obtained from a human donor in good health. Some clones in this sample may be carry-over from other donors' samples. This chain links TRBV6-2 or TRBV6-3 with TRBJ2-5; TCRdb picks TRBD2, but there is no DNA to check that call. The specimen was naive CXCR3- CD8+ T cells from blood. As to subset: CD45RO-CCR7+CD27+CD95- naive CD8+ T cells lacking CXCR3 (TNR3-). The CDR3 loop reads CASSPLAGDQETQYF.